The T cell receptor (beta chain) described here comes from a study of long-term antiretroviral therapy in people with HIV. Study-level findings and limits: Blood was collected between about 2004 and 2017, possibly under older ART regimens.

Germline lookup yields CDR1 GTSNPN and CDR2 SVGIG (reference sequence). This CDR3 is built from 14 residues. Trimming cost V 0 bases and J 7 bases, with 10 bases left between them. Each donor had at least one pre-ART and at least two post-ART PBMC samples. There were no participants with HIV treated outside the United States. The libraries were made with immunoSEQ v3.0 at survey level. Samples were sequenced targeting about 40,000-50,000 T-cell genomes each. Some clones are missing from TCRdb's copy, which holds only in-frame ones; the method was immunoSEQ multiplex PCR. The sample includes about 30,000 clones, approximately 81% of them seen just once. About this clone: Its target is not known.

The clonotype originates from a woman aged 25 to 39 with HIV. The specimen was unsorted PBMCs, collected roughly 2.9 years before starting antiretroviral therapy. The J gene is TRBJ1-6, the V gene TRBV30; D is ambiguous. CDR3 nucleotides: TGTGCCTGGAGTGTATTGGGCCTGAATTCACCCCTCCACTTT. The encoded protein is CAWSVLGLNSPLHF.